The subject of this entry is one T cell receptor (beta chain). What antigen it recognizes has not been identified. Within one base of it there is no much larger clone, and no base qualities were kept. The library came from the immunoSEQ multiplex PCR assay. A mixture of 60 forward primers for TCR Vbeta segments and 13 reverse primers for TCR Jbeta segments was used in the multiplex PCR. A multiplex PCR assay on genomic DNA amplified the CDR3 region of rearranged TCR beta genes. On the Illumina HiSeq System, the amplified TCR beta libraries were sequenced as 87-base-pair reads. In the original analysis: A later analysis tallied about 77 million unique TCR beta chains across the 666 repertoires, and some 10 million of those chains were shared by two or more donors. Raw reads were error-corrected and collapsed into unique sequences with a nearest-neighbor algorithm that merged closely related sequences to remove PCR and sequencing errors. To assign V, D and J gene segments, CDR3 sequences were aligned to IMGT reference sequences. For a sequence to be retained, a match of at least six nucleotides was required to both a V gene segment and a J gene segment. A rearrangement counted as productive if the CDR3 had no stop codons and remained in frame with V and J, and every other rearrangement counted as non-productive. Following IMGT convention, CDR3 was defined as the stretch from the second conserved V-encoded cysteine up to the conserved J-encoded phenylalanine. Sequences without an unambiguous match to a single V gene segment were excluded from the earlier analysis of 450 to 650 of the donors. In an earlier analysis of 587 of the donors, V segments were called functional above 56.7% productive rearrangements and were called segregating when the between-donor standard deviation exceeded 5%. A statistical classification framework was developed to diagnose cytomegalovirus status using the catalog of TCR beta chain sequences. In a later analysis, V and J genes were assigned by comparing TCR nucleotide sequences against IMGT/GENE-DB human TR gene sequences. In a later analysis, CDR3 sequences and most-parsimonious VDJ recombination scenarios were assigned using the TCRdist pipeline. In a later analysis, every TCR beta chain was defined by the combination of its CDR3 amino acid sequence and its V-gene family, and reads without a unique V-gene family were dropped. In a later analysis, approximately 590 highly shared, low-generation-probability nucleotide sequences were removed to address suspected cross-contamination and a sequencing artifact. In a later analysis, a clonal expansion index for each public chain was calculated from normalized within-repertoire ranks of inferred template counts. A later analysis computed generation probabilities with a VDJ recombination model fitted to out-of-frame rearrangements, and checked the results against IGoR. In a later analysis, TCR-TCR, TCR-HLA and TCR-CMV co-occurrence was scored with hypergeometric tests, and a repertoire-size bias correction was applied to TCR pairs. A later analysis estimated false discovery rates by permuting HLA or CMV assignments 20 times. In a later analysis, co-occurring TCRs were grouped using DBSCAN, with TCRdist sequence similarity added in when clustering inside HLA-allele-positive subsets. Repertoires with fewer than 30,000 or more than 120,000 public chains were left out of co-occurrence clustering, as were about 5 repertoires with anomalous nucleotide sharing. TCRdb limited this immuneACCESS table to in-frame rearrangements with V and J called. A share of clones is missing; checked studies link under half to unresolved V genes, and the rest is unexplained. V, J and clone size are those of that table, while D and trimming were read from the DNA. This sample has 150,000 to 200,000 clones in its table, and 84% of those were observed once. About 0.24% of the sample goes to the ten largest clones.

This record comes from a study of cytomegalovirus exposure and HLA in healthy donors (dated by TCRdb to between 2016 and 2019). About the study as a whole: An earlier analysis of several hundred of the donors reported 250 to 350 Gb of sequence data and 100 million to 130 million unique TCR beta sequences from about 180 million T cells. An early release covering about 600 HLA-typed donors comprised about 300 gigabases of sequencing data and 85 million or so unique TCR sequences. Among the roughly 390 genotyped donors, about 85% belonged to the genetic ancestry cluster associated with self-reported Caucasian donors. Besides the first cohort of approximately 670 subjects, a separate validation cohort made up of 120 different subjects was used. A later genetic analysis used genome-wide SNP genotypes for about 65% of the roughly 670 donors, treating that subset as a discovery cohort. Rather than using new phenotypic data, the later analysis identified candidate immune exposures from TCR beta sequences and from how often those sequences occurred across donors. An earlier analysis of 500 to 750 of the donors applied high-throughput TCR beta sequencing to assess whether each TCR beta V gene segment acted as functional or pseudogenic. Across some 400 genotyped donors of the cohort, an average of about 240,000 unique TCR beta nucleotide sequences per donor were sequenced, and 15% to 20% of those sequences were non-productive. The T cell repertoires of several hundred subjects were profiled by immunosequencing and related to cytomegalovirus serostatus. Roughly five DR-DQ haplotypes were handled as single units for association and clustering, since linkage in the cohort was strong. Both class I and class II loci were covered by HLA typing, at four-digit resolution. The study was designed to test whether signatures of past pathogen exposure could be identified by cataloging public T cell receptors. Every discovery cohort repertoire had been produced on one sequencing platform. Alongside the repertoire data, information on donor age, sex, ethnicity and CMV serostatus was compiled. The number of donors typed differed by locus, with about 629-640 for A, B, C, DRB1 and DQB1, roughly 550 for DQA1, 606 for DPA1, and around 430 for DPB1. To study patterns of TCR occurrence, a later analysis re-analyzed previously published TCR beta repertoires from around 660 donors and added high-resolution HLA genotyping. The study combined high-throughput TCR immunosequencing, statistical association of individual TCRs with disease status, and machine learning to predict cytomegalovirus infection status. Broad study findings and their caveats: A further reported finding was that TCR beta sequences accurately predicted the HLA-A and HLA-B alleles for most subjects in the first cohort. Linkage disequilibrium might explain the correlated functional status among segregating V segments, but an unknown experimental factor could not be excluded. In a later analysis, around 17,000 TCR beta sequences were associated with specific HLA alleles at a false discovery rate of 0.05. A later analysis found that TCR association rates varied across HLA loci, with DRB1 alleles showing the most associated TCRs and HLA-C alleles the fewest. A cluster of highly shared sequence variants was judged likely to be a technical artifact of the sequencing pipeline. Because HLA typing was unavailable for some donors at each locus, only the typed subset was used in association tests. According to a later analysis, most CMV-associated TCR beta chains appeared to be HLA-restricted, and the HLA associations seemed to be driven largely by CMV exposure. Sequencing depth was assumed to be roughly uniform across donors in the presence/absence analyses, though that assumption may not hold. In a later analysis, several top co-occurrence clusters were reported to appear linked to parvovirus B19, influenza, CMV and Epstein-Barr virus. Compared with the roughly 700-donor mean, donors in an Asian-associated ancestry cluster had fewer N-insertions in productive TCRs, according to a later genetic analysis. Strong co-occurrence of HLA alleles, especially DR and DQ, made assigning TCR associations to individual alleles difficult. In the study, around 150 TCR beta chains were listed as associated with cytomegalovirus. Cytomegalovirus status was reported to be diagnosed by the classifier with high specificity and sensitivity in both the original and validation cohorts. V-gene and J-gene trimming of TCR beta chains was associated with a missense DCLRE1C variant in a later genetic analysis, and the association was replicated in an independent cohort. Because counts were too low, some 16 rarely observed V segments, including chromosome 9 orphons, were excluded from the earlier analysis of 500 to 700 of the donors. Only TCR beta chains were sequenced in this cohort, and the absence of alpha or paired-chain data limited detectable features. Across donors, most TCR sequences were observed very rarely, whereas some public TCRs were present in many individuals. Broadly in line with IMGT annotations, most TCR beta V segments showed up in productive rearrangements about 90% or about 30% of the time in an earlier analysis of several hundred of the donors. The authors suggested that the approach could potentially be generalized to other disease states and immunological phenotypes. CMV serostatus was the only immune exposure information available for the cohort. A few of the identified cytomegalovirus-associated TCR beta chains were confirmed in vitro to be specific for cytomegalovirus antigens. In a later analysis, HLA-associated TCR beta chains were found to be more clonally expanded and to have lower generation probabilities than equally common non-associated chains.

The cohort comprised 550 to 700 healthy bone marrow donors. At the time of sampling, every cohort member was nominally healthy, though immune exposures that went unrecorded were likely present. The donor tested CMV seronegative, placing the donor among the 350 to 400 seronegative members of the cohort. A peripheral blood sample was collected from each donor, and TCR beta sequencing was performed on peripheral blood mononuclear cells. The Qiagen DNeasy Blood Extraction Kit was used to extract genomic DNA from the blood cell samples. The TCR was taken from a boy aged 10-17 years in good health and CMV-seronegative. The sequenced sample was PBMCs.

The nucleotide sequence reads as follows: TGTGCCAGCAGCCTGGGGCAGTCCAACTACGAGCAGTACTTC. Translated, this is CASSLGQSNYEQYF. The V and J genes are TRBV5-6 and TRBJ2-7, with TRBD1 tentatively as D gene (5 bases match). Including the terminal cysteine and phenylalanine, the CDR3 comprises 14 residues. The sequence is cut down to CDR3 DNA, 42 bases in frame from base 1. V loses 4 bases of germline sequence and J loses 3 bases, and the interval between the two ends is 14 bases. According to the germline V gene, CDR1 reads SGHDT and CDR2 reads YYEEEE.